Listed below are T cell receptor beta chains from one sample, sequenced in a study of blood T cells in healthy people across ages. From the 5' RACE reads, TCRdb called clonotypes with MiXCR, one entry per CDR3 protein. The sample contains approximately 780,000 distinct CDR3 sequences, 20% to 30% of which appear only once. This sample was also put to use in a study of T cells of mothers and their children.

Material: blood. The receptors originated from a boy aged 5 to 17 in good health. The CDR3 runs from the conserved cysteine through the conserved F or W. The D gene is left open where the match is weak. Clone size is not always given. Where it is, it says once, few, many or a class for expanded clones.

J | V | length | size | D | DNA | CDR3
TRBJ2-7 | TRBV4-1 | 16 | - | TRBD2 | TGCGCCAGCAGCCAAGGCCCGACTAGCGGGGATTACGAGCAGTACTTC | CASSQGPTSGDYEQYF
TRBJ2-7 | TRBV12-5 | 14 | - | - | TGTGCTAGTGCCTGGGGACTCGGGGCCTACGAGCAGTACTTC | CASAWGLGAYEQYF
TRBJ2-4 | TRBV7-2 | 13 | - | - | TGTGCCAGCAGCTTAGTCCCTCGGGACATTCAGTACTTC | CASSLVPRDIQYF
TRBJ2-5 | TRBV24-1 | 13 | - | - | TGTGCCACCAGTGAGCAGGGGCCGGAGACCCAGTACTTC | CATSEQGPETQYF
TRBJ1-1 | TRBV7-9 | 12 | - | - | TGTTCCAGCAGCTTGGGGAGCACTGAAGCTTTCTTT | CSSSLGSTEAFF
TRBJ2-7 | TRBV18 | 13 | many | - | TGTGCCAGCTCACCTAGCGGTCCCTACGAGCAGTACTTC | CASSPSGPYEQYF
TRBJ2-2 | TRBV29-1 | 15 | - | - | TGCAGCGTTGAAGATATGTCAGCCAACACCGGGGAGCTGTTTTTT | CSVEDMSANTGELFF
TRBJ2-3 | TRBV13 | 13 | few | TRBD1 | TGTGCCAGCAGCTCGACAGGGGAAGATACGCAGTATTTT | CASSSTGEDTQYF
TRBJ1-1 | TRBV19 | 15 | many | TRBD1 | TGTGCCAGTAGTCCTGGACAGGGTGAAGGAACTGAAGCTTTCTTT | CASSPGQGEGTEAFF
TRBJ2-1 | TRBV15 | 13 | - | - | TGTGCCACCAGCAGAGACGCTATGAATGAGCAGTTCTTC | CATSRDAMNEQFF
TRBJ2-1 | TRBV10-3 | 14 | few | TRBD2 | TGTGCTTCCCGGCAAGCGGGGGGGGGGAATGAGCAGTTCTTC | CASRQAGGGNEQFF
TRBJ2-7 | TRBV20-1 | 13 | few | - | TGCAGTGCCCTCAAGGGTGTCGTTGAGGAGCAGTACTTC | CSALKGVVEEQYF
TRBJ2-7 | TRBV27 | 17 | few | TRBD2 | TGTGCCAGCAGTTTCATCCAGCGGGGGGGACCGTTGGACGAGCAGTACTTC | CASSFIQRGGPLDEQYF
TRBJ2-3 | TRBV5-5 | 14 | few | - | TGTGCCAGCAGCCGGCCTCCTGGCACAGATACGCAGTATTTT | CASSRPPGTDTQYF
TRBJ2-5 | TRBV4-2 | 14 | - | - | TGTGCCAGCAGCCCCGCGGGGAAGCAAGAGACCCAGTACTTC | CASSPAGKQETQYF
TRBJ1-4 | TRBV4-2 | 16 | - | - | TGTGCCAGCAGCCAGAGCTCAGGGGAGGTTGGTGAAAAACTGTTTTTT | CASSQSSGEVGEKLFF